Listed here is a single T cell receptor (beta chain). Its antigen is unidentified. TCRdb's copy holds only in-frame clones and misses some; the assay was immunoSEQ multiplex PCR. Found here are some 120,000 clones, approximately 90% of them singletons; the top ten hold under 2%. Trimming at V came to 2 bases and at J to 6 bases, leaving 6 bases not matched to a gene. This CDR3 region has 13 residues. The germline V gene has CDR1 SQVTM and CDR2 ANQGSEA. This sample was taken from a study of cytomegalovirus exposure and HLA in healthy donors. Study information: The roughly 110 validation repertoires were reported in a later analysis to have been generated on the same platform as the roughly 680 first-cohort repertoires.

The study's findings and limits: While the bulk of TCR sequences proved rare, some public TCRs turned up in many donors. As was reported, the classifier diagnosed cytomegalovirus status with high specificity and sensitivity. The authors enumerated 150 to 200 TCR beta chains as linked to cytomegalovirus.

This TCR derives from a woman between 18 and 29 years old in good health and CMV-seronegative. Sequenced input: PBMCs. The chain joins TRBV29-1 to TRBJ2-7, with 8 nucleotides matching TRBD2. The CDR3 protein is CSVEWGRGGEQYF. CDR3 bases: TGCAGCGTTGAATGGGGACGGGGGGGCGAGCAGTACTTC.